These 30 T cell receptor beta chains originate from one sample sequenced in a study of STAT5B mutations in CD4+ large granular lymphocyte leukemia. The method was immunoSEQ multiplex PCR; TCRdb's version includes in-frame clones alone and lacks a portion of them. The sample has over 25,000 clones, 72% seen once. Material for sequencing was CD4+ T cells from blood buffy coats. The receptors shown here come from a human donor in good health.

The chain couples TRBV5-1 to TRBJ1-3; TRBD1 might be the D (5 bases). The V gene lost 4 bases and the J gene lost 0 bases, with 8 bases spanning the gap. The CDR3 has 14 residues. Germline V gene lookup returns CDR1 SGHRS and CDR2 YFSETQ. The CDR3 here is CASSPQGSGNTIYF. CDR3 nucleotide sequence: TGCGCCAGCAGCCCTCAGGGCTCTGGAAACACCATATATTTT. Together with reference TRBV5-1 and TRBJ1-3, the CDR3 gives the full variable domain: KAGVTQTPRYLIKTRGQQVTLSCSPISGHRSVSWYQQTPGQGLQFLFEYFSETQRNKGNFPGRFSGRQFSNSRSEMNVSTLELGDSALYLCASSPQGSGNTIYFGEGSWLTVV.

This chain links TRBV7-2 with TRBJ2-7, with 8 bases identical to TRBD1. J gave up 6 bases and V 6 bases, and 7 bases lay outside the gene matches. Looked up from germline, CDR1 is SGHTA and CDR2 is FQGNSA. This CDR3 region has 13 residues. The CDR3 loop reads CASSETGVSEQYF. The CDR3 bases are TGTGCCAGCAGTGAGACAGGGGTATCCGAGCAGTACTTC.

CDR3 amino acids: CASSEKLTSGEAFF. The CDR3 DNA reads TGTGCCAGCAGCGAAAAACTGACTTCGGGGGAAGCTTTCTTT. V and J are TRBV2 and TRBJ1-1, with unresolved D. V shed 6 bases and J shed 8 bases, with 19 bases lying between them. This CDR3 has 14 amino acids. From germline, CDR1 is SNHLY and CDR2 FYNNEI.

The chain has TRBV5-1 and TRBJ1-1, with D possibly matching TRBD1 (6 bases). This CDR3 region has 14 residues. CDR1 is SGHRS and CDR2 is YFSETQ in the germline V gene. The V end was cut by 2 bases, the J end by 1 base, with 9 bases between. Here the CDR3 reads CASSFLTGNTEAFF. As DNA, the CDR3 is TGCGCCAGCAGCTTCCTGACAGGGAACACTGAAGCTTTCTTT.

The genes are TRBV4-1 and TRBJ2-3, with 9 bases fitting TRBD2. V was clipped by 3 bases and J by 6 bases; unmatched bases: 7. Germline V lookup: CDR1 MGHRA, CDR2 YSYEKL. The CDR3 runs to 15 residues. This chain's CDR3 is CASSQRAGGGDTQYF. The CDR3 region has the DNA TGCGCCAGCAGCCAGAGAGCGGGGGGCGGGGATACGCAGTATTTT.

The chain links TRBV5-1 to TRBJ1-1; a weak D match, TRBD1 (5 bases). CDR1 is SGHRS and CDR2 is YFSETQ in the germline V gene. V was trimmed by 6 bases and J by 1 base, leaving 16 bases between them. The CDR3 totals 15 residues. This CDR3 reads CASTPGGEWNTEAFF. The CDR3 DNA follows: TGCGCCAGCACCCCGGGAGGGGAATGGAACACTGAAGCTTTCTTT.

This clone occurred a few times. The chain joins TRBV5-6 to TRBJ1-1; TRBD1 might be the D (5 bases). This CDR3 has 14 amino acids. V was shortened by 4 bases and J by 3 bases, with 13 bases between the two germline ends. CDR1 SGHDT and CDR2 YYEEEE come from the germline V gene. DNA for the CDR3: TGTGCCAGCAGCCCGGGACTGACTTACACTGAAGCTTTCTTT. It specifies CASSPGLTYTEAFF.

V is TRBV2 and J is TRBJ1-1; 8 nucleotides align to TRBD1. Germline V gives CDR1 SNHLY, CDR2 FYNNEI. CDR3 length equals 15 residues. Losses at the gene ends were 4 bases for V and 2 bases for J; bases not matched to a gene: 6. Here the CDR3 reads CASSANGQGNTEAFF. In DNA, the CDR3 is TGTGCCAGCAGTGCAAATGGACAGGGTAACACTGAAGCTTTCTTT.

The sample holds a few counts of this clone. V is TRBV5-1 and J is TRBJ2-1; weak D call: TRBD2 (5 bases). The germline V gene has CDR1 SGHRS and CDR2 YFSETQ. The CDR3 covers 15 residues. V lost 0 bases to trimming and J lost 5 bases, with 12 bases between them. This CDR3 reads CASSLAGLANNEQFF. The CDR3 DNA sequence: TGCGCCAGCAGCTTGGCCGGGCTAGCAAACAATGAGCAGTTCTTC.

This clone has just a few counts. The rearrangement uses TRBV7-8 and TRBJ2-3, with D hard to call. The V and J ends lost 3 bases and 1 base respectively, with 17 bases between them. Germline CDR1 SGHVS, CDR2 FQNEAQ. The CDR3 loop spans 17 amino acids. As DNA, the CDR3 is TGTGCCAGCAGCTTCGACGCGATGGGATACGGCACAGATACGCAGTATTTT. Its protein is CASSFDAMGYGTDTQYF.

The chain joins TRBV2 to TRBJ2-5; 12 bases are shared with TRBD1. The CDR3 covers 14 residues. Germline V lookup: CDR1 SNHLY, CDR2 FYNNEI. J was trimmed by 4 bases and V by 4 bases; bases with no gene match: 1. This chain's CDR3 is CASSGDRGRETQYF. CDR3 DNA: TGTGCCAGCAGTGGGGACAGGGGGCGAGAGACCCAGTACTTC.

The chain carries TRBV30 and TRBJ1-2; D remains ambiguous. CDR3 length: 12 amino acids. With 4 bases removed from V and 3 bases from J, the gap between germline ends came to 9 bases. The germline gives CDR1 GTSNPN, CDR2 SVGIG (reference sequence). DNA of the CDR3: TGTGCCTGGAATCGGGAAGACTATGGCTACACCTTC. Translation: CAWNREDYGYTF.

The chain uses TRBV2 and TRBJ2-7; D may match TRBD1 or TRBD2 (6 bases each). Germline-derived CDR1 and CDR2 are SNHLY and FYNNEI. The CDR3 totals 15 residues. The V gene lost 4 bases and the J gene lost 3 bases, with 16 bases spanning the gap. The CDR3 region is CASSGVVQGGYEQYF. CDR3 DNA sequence: TGTGCCAGCAGTGGTGTTGTACAGGGAGGCTACGAGCAGTACTTC.

This clone appeared a few times. V gene TRBV12-5 combines with J gene TRBJ1-5; no firm D call. The CDR3 is made up of 13 amino acids. Trimming removed 6 bases from V and 9 bases from J, with 15 bases in between. The germline V gene has CDR1 LGHNT and CDR2 FRNRAP. This chain's CDR3 is CASGGPARSPQHF. The CDR3 bases are TGTGCTAGTGGAGGACCGGCCCGTTCGCCCCAGCATTTT. Filled out from reference TRBV12-5 and TRBJ1-5, the complete variable domain reads DARVTQTPRHKVTEMGQEVTMRCQPILGHNTVFWYRQTMMQGLELLAYFRNRAPLDDSGMPKDRFSAEMPDATLATLKIQPSEPRDSAVYFCASGGPARSPQHFGDGTRLSIL.

The rearrangement links TRBV2 to TRBJ2-3; 9 bases fit TRBD2. The CDR3 covers 15 residues. CDR1 SNHLY and CDR2 FYNNEI come from the germline V gene. Trimming cost V 6 bases and J 2 bases; bases outside gene matches: 6. In DNA, the CDR3 is TGTGCCAGCAGGCGGGGCGGGGGGGCCACAGATACGCAGTATTTT. Protein: CASRRGGGATDTQYF.

The chain recombines TRBV19 with TRBJ1-3, with 9 bases identical to TRBD1. This CDR3 comprises 15 residues. Per the germline V gene, CDR1 is LNHDA and CDR2 is SQIVND (reference sequence). Trimming removed 3 bases from V and 5 bases from J; junction bases left unmatched: 5. CDR3 in amino acids: CASSIWTGVRNTIYF. For the CDR3, the DNA is TGTGCCAGTAGTATCTGGACAGGGGTTCGAAACACCATATATTTT.

J is TRBJ1-2 and V is TRBV6-1; D not certain. CDR1 and CDR2 (germline): MNHNS, SASEGT. There are 12 residues in the CDR3. V gave up 1 base and J gave up 13 bases, with 13 bases separating them. This CDR3 reads CASSEGPGSRTF. The CDR3 bases are TGTGCCAGCAGTGAAGGTCCGGGGAGTCGCACCTTC.

This rearrangement joins TRBV6-5 to TRBJ1-1; 8 nucleotides agree with TRBD1. This CDR3 contains 13 residues. V shed 8 bases, J shed 4 bases, and the junction held 6 bases outside the gene matches. Looked up from germline, CDR1 is MNHEY and CDR2 is SVGAGI. CDR3 in amino acids: CASRTGTGTEAFF. As DNA, the CDR3 is TGTGCCAGCCGTACAGGGACAGGCACTGAAGCTTTCTTT.

V gene TRBV7-2 combines with J gene TRBJ2-7, with a possible D match to TRBD1 (6 bases). The CDR3 has 14 amino acids. V was trimmed by 3 bases and J by 1 base, leaving 10 bases between them. Germline values: CDR1 SGHTA, CDR2 FQGNSA. CDR3 sequence: CASSLEDRSYEQYF. The DNA for the CDR3 is TGTGCCAGCAGCTTGGAGGACAGATCCTACGAGCAGTACTTC.

This chain links TRBV7-2 with TRBJ1-5, with TRBD1 identical over 7 bases. CDR1 SGHTA and CDR2 FQGNSA come from the germline V gene. CDR3 length: 15 residues. The V gene end was trimmed by 0 bases and the J gene end by 6 bases; junction bases not matched to a gene: 5. As DNA, the CDR3 is TGTGCCAGCAGCTTAGCAGGGGGCTATGGTCAGCCCCAGCATTTT. Its translation is CASSLAGGYGQPQHF.

V and J are TRBV7-9 and TRBJ1-6; D may be TRBD1 (6 bases). The ends were cut back, 5 bases at V and 4 bases at J, with 18 bases in the middle. The CDR3 spans 17 residues. Germline assignment: CDR1 SEHNR and CDR2 FQNEAQ (reference sequence). The CDR3 coding sequence is TGTGCCAGCAGCCTTCTGGGGGTACAGGGTTATAATTCACCCCTCCACTTT. It specifies CASSLLGVQGYNSPLHF.

On this clone: The junction shows a germline mismatch at one end, possibly a read error. This rearrangement joins TRBV19 to TRBJ2-5; perhaps TRBD1 as D (5 bases). This CDR3 region has 13 residues. Germline-derived CDR1 and CDR2 are LNHDA and SQIVND (reference sequence). The CDR3 region has the DNA TGTGCCAGTGGTTGGTTAGGACAAGAGGCCCAGTACTTC. The encoded protein is CASGWLGQEAQYF.

The CDR3 region is CASSLATFGRGDYGYTF. The CDR3 DNA sequence: TGTGCCAGCAGCTTAGCCACTTTTGGCAGGGGGGACTATGGCTACACCTTC. The chain recombines TRBV7-9 with TRBJ1-2; 7 nucleotides align to TRBD1. This CDR3 contains 17 residues. The junction had 10 bases not matched to a gene; V was cut back by 0 bases and J by 3 bases. From germline, CDR1 is SEHNR and CDR2 FQNEAQ (reference sequence). Combining the CDR3 with reference TRBV7-9 and TRBJ1-2 gives the whole variable domain DTGVSQNPRHKITKRGQNVTFRCDPISEHNRLYWYRQTLGQGPEFLTYFQNEAQLEKSRLLSDRFSAERPKGSFSTLEIQRTEQGDSAMYLCASSLATFGRGDYGYTFGSGTRLTVV.

This clone was picked up one time. The chain uses TRBV7-8 and TRBJ1-2, with TRBD1 matching over 9 bases. The germline V gene encodes CDR1 SGHVS and CDR2 FQNEAQ. Unmatched junction bases numbered 14, after V lost 1 base and J lost 8 bases. The CDR3 contains 17 residues. CDR3 in amino acids: CASSLGTPGQGLGGYTF. In DNA form, the CDR3 reads TGTGCCAGCAGCTTAGGGACTCCGGGACAGGGATTGGGGGGCTACACCTTC.

The chain has TRBV7-6 and TRBJ1-1; tentative D call: TRBD1 (6 bases). Germline lookup yields CDR1 SGHVS and CDR2 FNYEAQ. The CDR3 is 15 amino acids. The germline V and J ends were trimmed by 1 base and 5 bases, with 14 bases remaining between them. The CDR3 protein is CASSLDRGLVTEAFF. CDR3 coding DNA: TGTGCCAGCAGCTTAGATAGGGGGTTGGTAACTGAAGCTTTCTTT. The full variable domain, rest sourced from reference TRBV7-6 and TRBJ1-1, is GAGVSQSPRYKVTKRGQDVALRCDPISGHVSLYWYRQALGQGPEFLTYFNYEAQQDKSGLPNDRFSAERPEGSISTLTIQRTEQRDSAMYRCASSLDRGLVTEAFFGQGTRLTVV.

This clone was observed a handful of times. V is TRBV5-4 and J is TRBJ2-7; 13 nucleotides agree with TRBD2. Germline V gene lookup returns CDR1 SGHNT and CDR2 YYREEE (reference sequence). The CDR3 runs 14 residues. V lost 3 bases to trimming and J lost 7 bases; unmatched junction nucleotides: 4. The CDR3 protein is CASSWGLAGLEQYF. CDR3 sequence (DNA): TGTGCCAGCAGCTGGGGACTAGCGGGGTTAGAGCAGTACTTC.

Only a few counts were recorded for this clone. The V call is TRBV5-1, the J call TRBJ1-2; 8 nucleotides agree with TRBD1. J was trimmed by 7 bases and V by 2 bases; bases with no gene match: 7. This CDR3 region has 14 residues. Germline V gene data show CDR1 as SGHRS and CDR2 as YFSETQ. The CDR3 region is CASSFPDRETGYTF. The CDR3 DNA reads TGCGCCAGCAGCTTCCCGGACAGGGAGACTGGCTACACCTTC.

This chain connects TRBV4-3 to TRBJ2-3; TRBD2 aligns across 10 bases. V dropped 2 bases and J dropped 2; count of bases not matched to a gene: 16. This CDR3 region has 20 residues. Germline lookup yields CDR1 LGHNA and CDR2 YSLEER. DNA for the CDR3: TGCGCCAGCAGCCAACTTCTAACTAGCGGGGACCTCTTATCCACAGATACGCAGTATTTT. Translating it yields CASSQLLTSGDLLSTDTQYF.

In this sample, this clone turned up once. This sequence joins TRBV5-4 and TRBJ1-6, with TRBD1 matching 8 bases. With 4 bases clipped from V and 7 bases from J, the junction kept 13 bases outside the gene matches. The germline CDR1 and CDR2 sequences are SGHNT and YYREEE (reference sequence). This CDR3 is built from 17 residues. The CDR3 nucleotides read TGTGCCAGCAGCCTTGACCCAGGGGGCGGAAGGAATTCACCCCTCCACTTT. It translates to CASSLDPGGGRNSPLHF. Combining the CDR3 with reference TRBV5-4 and TRBJ1-6 gives the whole variable domain ETGVTQSPTHLIKTRGQQVTLRCSSQSGHNTVSWYQQALGQGPQFIFQYYREEENGRGNFPPRFSGLQFPNYSSELNVNALELDDSALYLCASSLDPGGGRNSPLHFGNGTRLTVT.

The CDR3 sequence is CASSLGQGDYSNQPQHF. The CDR3 DNA reads as TGTGCCAGCAGCTTGGGACAGGGGGATTATAGCAATCAGCCCCAGCATTTT. This rearrangement joins TRBV5-6 to TRBJ1-5, with 9 bases that match TRBD1. V shed 0 bases and J 0 bases; nucleotides not matched to a gene: 4. CDR3 length: 17 amino acids. The germline CDR1 and CDR2 sequences are SGHDT and YYEEEE.